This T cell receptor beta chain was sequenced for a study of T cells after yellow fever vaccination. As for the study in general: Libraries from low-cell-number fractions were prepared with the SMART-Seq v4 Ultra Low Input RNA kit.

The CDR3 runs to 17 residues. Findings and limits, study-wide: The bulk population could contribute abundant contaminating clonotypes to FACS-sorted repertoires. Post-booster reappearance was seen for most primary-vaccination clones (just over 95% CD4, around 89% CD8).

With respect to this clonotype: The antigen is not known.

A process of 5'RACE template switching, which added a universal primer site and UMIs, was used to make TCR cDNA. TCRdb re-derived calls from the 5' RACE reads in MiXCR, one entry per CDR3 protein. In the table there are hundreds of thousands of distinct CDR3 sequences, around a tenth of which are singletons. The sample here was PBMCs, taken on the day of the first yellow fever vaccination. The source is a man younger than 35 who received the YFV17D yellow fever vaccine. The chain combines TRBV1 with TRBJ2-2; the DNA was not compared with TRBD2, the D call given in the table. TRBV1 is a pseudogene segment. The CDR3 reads CTSSQDGAGGDTGELFF. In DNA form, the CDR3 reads TGCACCAGCAGCCAAGATGGGGCGGGGGGGGACACCGGGGAGCTGTTTTTT.